A single sample gave rise to the 26 T cell receptor beta chains below, sequenced in a study of blood T cells in healthy people across ages. A second PCR, run for about 7 to 12 cycles, used a sample-barcoded 5' primer plus a J-beta primer mix. A single record per CDR3 protein comes from TCRdb applying MiXCR to the 5' RACE reads. The sample yields about 680,000 distinct CDR3 sequences, roughly 50% seen once. Sequenced: blood. These receptors originate from an older woman in good health.

V usage is TRBV20-1 and J usage is TRBJ2-1; no clear D gene. The CDR3 has 14 amino acids. V dropped 3 bases and J dropped 1 base, with 10 bases sitting between them. Germline CDR1 and CDR2: DFQATT and SNEGSKA (reference sequence). In nucleotides, the CDR3 is TGCAGTGCTAGTCTTACTCCTTCCTACAATGAGCAGTTCTTC. This gives the protein CSASLTPSYNEQFF.

This clonotype was seen only a few times. The V call is TRBV28, the J call TRBJ1-5; D unresolved. CDR1 and CDR2 from the germline V gene are MDHEN and SYDVKM. Deletions cut 7 bases from V and 11 bases from J, with 24 bases between. The CDR3 loop spans 15 amino acids. The CDR3 loop is CASTIAGVFGTTQHF. The CDR3 region has the DNA TGTGCCAGCACCATAGCGGGAGTGTTTGGAACGACCCAGCATTTT.

CDR3 sequence: CASSLTQAGNEQFF. DNA for the CDR3: TGTGCCAGCAGCTTAACCCAAGCTGGGAATGAGCAGTTCTTC. The chain couples TRBV7-3 to TRBJ2-1; D not certain. Germline-derived CDR1 and CDR2 are SGHTA and FQGTGA. V was clipped by 0 bases and J by 7 bases, with 10 bases between them. The CDR3 covers 14 residues.

Notes on this clonotype: Sequence at one end of the junction differs from germline and may be a read error. V gene TRBV9 combines with J gene TRBJ2-7, with D perhaps given as TRBD1 or TRBD2 (5 bases each). This CDR3 has 15 amino acids. Germline V gives CDR1 SGDLS, CDR2 YYNGEE. For the CDR3, the DNA is TGTGCCAGCAGCGTAGCGGGGCTAGCAGCCTACGGGCAGTACTTC. This encodes CASSVAGLAAYGQYF.

V is TRBV7-3 and J is TRBJ2-7, with 8 bases identical to TRBD2. V lost 5 bases, J lost 1 base, and 7 bases stayed unmatched. Germline V lookup: CDR1 SGHTA, CDR2 FQGTGA. The CDR3 loop spans 15 amino acids. CDR3 region: CASSQSGTRSYEQYF. CDR3 nucleotide sequence: TGTGCCAGCAGCCAATCCGGGACTAGGTCCTACGAGCAGTACTTC. Based on the CDR3 plus reference TRBV7-3 and TRBJ2-7, the full variable domain is GAGVSQTPSNKVTEKGKYVELRCDPISGHTALYWYRQSLGQGPEFLIYFQGTGAADDSGLPNDRFFAVRPEGSVSTLKIQRTERGDSAVYLCASSQSGTRSYEQYFGPGTRLTVT.

The chain has TRBV11-2 and TRBJ2-4; D possibly corresponds to TRBD2 (6 bases). CDR3 length equals 12 residues. With 3 bases removed from V and 14 bases from J, the gap between germline ends came to 14 bases. Germline V CDR1 and CDR2: SGHAT, FQNNGV. The CDR3 reads CASSLALSGEYF. CDR3 DNA: TGTGCCAGCAGCTTGGCCCTGTCGGGGGAGTACTTC.

The V and J genes are TRBV6-2 or TRBV6-3 and TRBJ1-2; 9 bases are shared with TRBD1. Germline V gene data show CDR1 as MNHEY and CDR2 as SVGEGT. V was clipped by 0 bases and J by 6 bases; unmatched bases: 8. The CDR3 runs to 16 residues. CDR3 sequence: CASSYSRRQGGDGYTF. CDR3 nucleotides: TGTGCCAGCAGTTACTCGAGACGACAGGGGGGCGATGGCTACACCTTC.

V is TRBV7-7 and J is TRBJ2-1, with D unresolved. The CDR3 spans 16 residues. Trimming pared 5 bases from V and 1 base from J, leaving 15 bases between. Per germline, CDR1 SSHAT and CDR2 FNYEAQ (reference sequence). In DNA, the CDR3 is TGTGCCAGCAGCCCCAGCGTGGGAATTTCCTACAATGAGCAGTTCTTC. Its protein product is CASSPSVGISYNEQFF. Full variable domain (rest looked up from reference TRBV7-7 and TRBJ2-1): GAGVSQSPRYKVTKRGQDVTLRCDPISSHATLYWYQQALGQGPEFLTYFNYEAQPDKSGLPSDRFSAERPEGSISTLTIQRTEQRDSAMYRCASSPSVGISYNEQFFGPGTRLTVL.

This clonotype has only a few counts. V is TRBV20-1 and J is TRBJ1-4; maybe TRBD1 (5 bases). This CDR3 is 15 amino acids long. The germline CDR1 and CDR2 sequences are DFQATT and SNEGSKA (reference sequence). Between the trimmed V and J ends, which lost 2 bases and 4 bases, there was a span of 14 bases. The CDR3 sequence is CSARLAGGGNEKLFF. The DNA of the CDR3 is TGCAGTGCTAGACTAGCGGGGGGAGGTAATGAAAAACTGTTTTTT.

This clonotype was counted once. This sequence joins TRBV4-2 and TRBJ2-6; D not resolved. The CDR3 has 17 residues. The ends were cut back, 3 bases at V and 0 bases at J, with 12 bases in the middle. Germline CDR1 is LGHNA and CDR2 is YNFKEQ. The CDR3 spells CASSHDGRLSGANVLTF. Written as DNA, the CDR3 is TGTGCCAGCAGCCACGACGGACGACTCTCTGGGGCCAACGTCCTGACTTTC.

In regard to this clonotype: At one end the junction does not follow the germline gene, possibly because of a read error. The rearrangement links TRBV20-1 to TRBJ2-5; D is possibly TRBD2 (6 bases). The J call could be wrong; TRBJ2-7 is a better fit for the DNA end. The CDR3 length is 12 residues. In germline, CDR1 is DFQATT, CDR2 SNEGSKA (reference sequence). CDR3 DNA: TGCGGTGCTCGGGACTGGCATTACGAGCAGTACTTC. As protein: CGARDWHYEQYF.

In this sample, this clonotype turned up a few times. This rearrangement joins TRBV7-2 to TRBJ2-7; a weak D match, TRBD2 (5 bases). Germline lookup yields CDR1 SGHTA and CDR2 FQGNSA. Between the trimmed V and J ends, which lost 0 bases and 6 bases, there was a span of 9 bases. The CDR3 length is 13 residues. The chain's CDR3 is CASSLAGDGEQYF. As DNA, the CDR3 is TGTGCCAGCAGCTTAGCGGGAGACGGCGAGCAGTACTTC.

The chain couples TRBV6-2 or TRBV6-3 to TRBJ1-1, with 7 bases matching TRBD1. CDR3 length: 16 amino acids. V lost 2 bases and J lost 4; bases outside the gene matches: 10. Looked up from germline, CDR1 is MNHEY and CDR2 is SVGEGT. The CDR3 loop is CASSYRRQGGGTEAFF. The CDR3 DNA is TGTGCCAGCAGTTACAGAAGACAGGGTGGAGGCACTGAAGCTTTCTTT.

This chain uses TRBV12-3 or TRBV12-4 with TRBJ1-2, with D uncertain. The CDR3 is 12 residues long. Between the trimmed V and J ends, which lost 3 bases and 8 bases, there was a span of 10 bases. As DNA, the CDR3 is TGTGCCAGCAGTTTCAGGCAGCGGGGCTACACCTTC. It yields the protein CASSFRQRGYTF.

The chain joins TRBV6-5 to TRBJ1-1; 7 bases align to TRBD1. With 4 bases clipped from V and 1 base from J, the junction kept 6 bases outside the gene matches. The CDR3 loop spans 15 amino acids. CDR1 MNHEY and CDR2 SVGAGI come from the germline V gene. The CDR3 bases are TGTGCCAGCAGTTCAGGACAGGCGGGGAACACTGAAGCTTTCTTT. Protein sequence: CASSSGQAGNTEAFF.

This clonotype was detected once. The rearrangement links TRBV27 to TRBJ2-5, with D hard to call. V shed 4 bases and J shed 2 bases, with 11 bases lying between them. The CDR3 contains 14 residues. Germline V gives CDR1 MNHEY, CDR2 SMNVEV (reference sequence). The CDR3 protein is CASSSKRLQETQYF. CDR3 in DNA: TGTGCCAGCAGTTCTAAGCGCTTACAAGAGACCCAGTACTTC.

This clonotype was recorded many times. The chain couples TRBV29-1 to TRBJ2-7, with D possibly matching TRBD2 (5 bases). The germline V and J ends were trimmed by 8 bases and 6 bases, with 20 bases remaining between them. Germline V lookup: CDR1 SQVTM, CDR2 ANQGSEA. The CDR3 is 13 amino acids. This CDR3 is CSTQRDYKGEQYF. The CDR3 DNA sequence: TGCAGCACCCAACGCGACTATAAGGGCGAGCAGTACTTC.

CDR3 loop: CASTVTGVYNEQFF. CDR3 nucleotide sequence: TGTGCCAGCACTGTTACAGGGGTTTACAATGAGCAGTTCTTC. The chain is built from TRBV27 and TRBJ2-1; 7 nucleotides align to TRBD1. Per the germline V gene, CDR1 is MNHEY and CDR2 is SMNVEV (reference sequence). This CDR3 has 14 amino acids. J was trimmed by 4 bases and V by 7 bases; bases with no gene match: 7.

This clonotype was detected many times. V and J are TRBV10-3 and TRBJ1-5; a weak D match, TRBD1 (6 bases). Trimming removed 3 bases at V and 5 bases at J, with 14 bases between. Germline lookup yields CDR1 ENHRY and CDR2 SYGVKD. The CDR3 extends over 15 amino acids. The CDR3 loop reads CAISDRGGADQPQHF. The CDR3 DNA follows: TGTGCCATCAGTGACAGGGGAGGGGCCGATCAGCCCCAGCATTTT.

The J gene is TRBJ2-5, the V gene TRBV29-1; D is possibly TRBD1 or TRBD2 (6 bases each). Trimming removed 6 bases at V and 2 bases at J, with 10 bases between. The CDR3 is 12 amino acids. Germline V lookup: CDR1 SQVTM, CDR2 ANQGSEA. The CDR3 here is CSVGGIQETQYF. CDR3 coding DNA: TGCAGCGTAGGGGGGATACAAGAGACCCAGTACTTC.

This clonotype has a handful of counts. V usage is TRBV2 and J usage is TRBJ2-4; the match to TRBD1 covers 7 bases. TRBJ2-7 matches the DNA end more closely, so the J call is doubtful. The germline CDR1 and CDR2 sequences are SNHLY and FYNNEI. The CDR3 runs 13 residues. CDR3 nucleotide sequence: TGTGCCAGCGTCCGGGACAGTTTGTACGAGCAGTACTTC. It yields the protein CASVRDSLYEQYF.

The chain carries TRBV19 and TRBJ2-1; no clear D gene. The germline V gene has CDR1 LNHDA and CDR2 SQIVND (reference sequence). With 2 bases removed from V and 10 bases from J, the gap between germline ends came to 9 bases. The CDR3 spans 12 residues. The CDR3 bases are TGTGCCAGTAGTATACTGGGGTCCGAGCAGTTCTTC. Translated, it gives CASSILGSEQFF.

The chain combines TRBV2 with TRBJ2-1; possible D gene TRBD1, 6 bases. The CDR3 loop spans 16 amino acids. V lost 7 bases and J lost 0, with 16 bases in between. The germline V gene has CDR1 SNHLY and CDR2 FYNNEI. CDR3 nucleotide sequence: TGTGCCAGCACCCTAAACCGGGACATCTCCTACAATGAGCAGTTCTTC. This encodes CASTLNRDISYNEQFF.

With respect to this clonotype: This could be a read error, since a much larger clone is one nucleotide away. The V gene is TRBV20-1, the J gene TRBJ2-5; 9 bases fit TRBD1. The DNA end favors TRBJ2-7, so the J call may be wrong. The V gene's germline CDR1 is DFQATT and CDR2 SNEGSKA (reference sequence). The CDR3 runs to 15 residues. CDR3 in DNA: TGCAGTACTCCAAGGACAGGGGTTGTGCGGGGCGAGCAGTACTTC. Protein sequence: CSTPRTGVVRGEQYF.

This chain uses TRBV27 with TRBJ2-1; 8 bases map to TRBD1. Germline V gene data show CDR1 as MNHEY and CDR2 as SMNVEV (reference sequence). The CDR3 totals 17 residues. After removal of 5 bases from V and 5 bases from J, the junction contained 14 bases not matched to a gene. The DNA of the CDR3 is TGTGCCAGCAGTCTACTCCCCGGACAGGGATCCGACAATGAGCAGTTCTTC. It is translated as CASSLLPGQGSDNEQFF.

This clonotype has at least ten counts. The chain carries TRBV7-2 and TRBJ2-1, with TRBD2 identical over 7 bases. There are 12 residues in the CDR3. V dropped 7 bases and J dropped 8; count of bases not matched to a gene: 5. Germline CDR1 reads SGHTA; CDR2 reads FQGNSA. The CDR3 loop is CASTPGGDEQFF. CDR3 DNA: TGTGCCAGCACCCCTGGGGGGGATGAGCAGTTCTTC.